This T cell receptor beta chain was captured in a study of blood T cell repertoires in COVID-19. Overall study: The United States, Italy and Spain supplied acute and convalescent COVID-19 samples. PBMCs, B-cell-depleted T cells, or T cells were the source of the cDNA or gDNA that made up the material.

The study drew participants aged about 18 to 95 years from under 30 US areas. Two consecutive negative NP/OP PCR tests, clearance, or resolved symptoms defined Cohort 3 recovery. The V gene's germline CDR1 is MNHEY and CDR2 SVGEGT. This CDR3 is built from 15 residues. V lost 4 bases and J 0 bases, leaving 10 bases between the germline ends. The protocol was immunoSEQ multiplex PCR, while the TCRdb copy is restricted to in-frame clones and leaves out a portion. The table lists over 200,000 clones, roughly four fifths of them singletons. Sequences were obtained from PBMCs or T cells enriched from blood (not recorded which). The clonotype comes from a man aged 55 to 69 who had recovered from COVID-19. This chain links TRBV6-2 or TRBV6-3 with TRBJ1-5; no definite D call. CDR3 nucleotides: TGTGCCAGCAGTTTCCAGTTTTATAGCAATCAGCCCCAGCATTTT. Its translation is CASSFQFYSNQPQHF.